This T cell receptor beta chain was retrieved from a study of cytomegalovirus exposure and HLA in healthy donors. Sequenced by immunoSEQ multiplex PCR; TCRdb stores in-frame clones only, minus some. The sample holds 100,000 to 150,000 clones, roughly 89% seen once. This CDR3 spans 12 amino acids. CDR1 and CDR2 (germline): GTSNPN, SVGIG (reference sequence). The V and J ends lost 2 bases and 2 bases respectively, with 7 bases between them. Sequenced input: PBMCs. The rearrangement links TRBV30 to TRBJ2-7; D is unclear. The source is a woman under 30 in good health and CMV-seronegative. Written as DNA, the CDR3 is TGTGCCTGGAGTCGCCTAGCCTACGAGCAGTACTTC. The encoded protein is CAWSRLAYEQYF.